The 25 T cell receptor beta chains listed next were all sequenced from one sample in a study (dated by TCRdb to between 2014 and 2017). The library was produced with 5' RACE. The reads were generated on an Illumina MiSeq. Clones were called with MiXCR by TCRdb after fastp trimmed the public reads at Q25, and only in-frame beta chains were retained. Entries that share a CDR3 protein sequence are merged under the most common genes and DNA. The sample data list 25,000 to 40,000 distinct CDR3 sequences, and 20% to 30% of these were observed just once. The ten largest make up around 3.5% of the sample. Sequencing input: naive CD4+ T cells sorted from a lymph node. The cell subset or site label, read with the paper, signifies: naive CD4+ T cells, CD4+CD45RA+CD25-. All receptors derive from a female donor with breast cancer.

This clonotype occurred a few times. The gene calls are TRBV7-9 and TRBJ2-1, with 15 positions matching TRBD2. The length of the CDR3 is 18 residues. Germline assignment: CDR1 SEHNR and CDR2 FQNEAQ (reference sequence). The V and J ends lost 4 bases and 0 bases, in that order; junction bases with no gene match: 4. DNA of the CDR3: TGTGCCAGCAGCTGGACTAGCGGGAGGGTTAGCTCCTACAATGAGCAGTTCTTC. This codes for CASSWTSGRVSSYNEQFF.

The chain recombines TRBV6-1 with TRBJ1-6; TRBD1 is a possible D gene (5 bases). Trimming took off 10 bases at V and 9 bases at J, with 19 bases between the two ends. This CDR3 contains 14 residues. Germline CDR1 MNHNS, CDR2 SASEGT. Here the CDR3 DNA reads TGTGCCACACCGAGCCCCACAGGTGGTTCACCCCTCCACTTT. Translating gives CATPSPTGGSPLHF.

Ten or more counts support this clonotype. The chain employs TRBV12-3 or TRBV12-4 and TRBJ2-1; D gene ambiguous. V dropped 3 bases and J dropped 0 bases, with 9 bases sitting between them. This CDR3 contains 15 residues. The CDR3 bases are TGTGCCAGCAGTTTCCTCCAGAGCTCCTACAATGAGCAGTTCTTC. Translation gives CASSFLQSSYNEQFF.

This clonotype was detected a few times. The chain links TRBV7-8 to TRBJ2-6, with D perhaps matching TRBD2 (6 bases). The CDR3 extends over 18 amino acids. V was shortened by 1 base and J by 0 bases, with 13 bases between the two germline ends. CDR1 is SGHVS and CDR2 is FQNEAQ in the germline V gene. The CDR3 region is CASSLVGLDLSGANVLTF. CDR3 nucleotide sequence: TGTGCCAGCAGCTTAGTGGGACTTGACCTCTCTGGGGCCAACGTCCTGACTTTC.

By sample share, this clonotype is medium-sized. This rearrangement joins TRBV20-1 to TRBJ2-4; 7 bases map to TRBD1. The CDR3 has 15 residues. V shed 1 base, J shed 8 bases, and the junction held 11 bases outside the gene matches. The germline gives CDR1 DFQATT, CDR2 SNEGSKA (reference sequence). CDR3 protein: CSARASTGMGDIQYF. The CDR3 DNA reads TGCAGTGCTAGAGCCTCGACAGGGATGGGGGACATTCAGTACTTC.

A word on this clonotype: Just one base apart from a much larger clone, this may be a read error. The V and J genes are TRBV25-1 and TRBJ1-1; D gene unclear. CDR1 and CDR2 (germline): MGHDK, SYGVNS. This CDR3 spans 11 amino acids. The CDR3 DNA sequence: TGTGCCAGCAGGGCCTTCACTGAAGCTCTCTTT. This codes for CASRAFTEALF.

This clonotype was observed many times. The chain combines TRBV6-6 with TRBJ2-3, with 16 bases identical to TRBD2. Germline assignment: CDR1 MNHNY and CDR2 SVGAGI (reference sequence). There are 17 residues in the CDR3. The ends lost 6 bases at V and 3 bases at J; junction bases unmatched: 6. The CDR3 reads CASRGTSGGARTDTQYF. The CDR3 bases are TGTGCCAGCAGGGGGACTAGCGGGGGGGCCAGGACAGATACGCAGTATTTT.

The sample holds many counts of this clonotype. The chain combines TRBV20-1 with TRBJ2-5; 8 nucleotides align to TRBD1. This CDR3 contains 14 residues. Germline loops: CDR1 DFQATT, CDR2 SNEGSKA (reference sequence). V lost 8 bases to trimming and J lost 4 bases; unmatched junction nucleotides: 12. In DNA form, the CDR3 reads TGCAGTTATTTGGACAGGGTATTTCCAGAGACCCAGTACTTC. Translation gives CSYLDRVFPETQYF.

This clonotype has just one count. The J gene is TRBJ1-2, the V gene TRBV9, with 8 bases that match TRBD1. Germline V gene sequence: CDR1 SGDLS, CDR2 YYNGEE. Unmatched junction bases numbered 13, after V lost 4 bases and J lost 8 bases. There are 15 residues in the CDR3. CDR3 sequence: CASSPRGTTGAGYTF. The CDR3 DNA is TGTGCCAGCAGCCCCAGGGGCACGACAGGGGCCGGCTACACCTTC. Using reference TRBV9 and TRBJ1-2 for the parts outside the CDR3, the full variable domain is DSGVTQTPKHLITATGQRVTLRCSPRSGDLSVYWYQQSLDQGLQFLIQYYNGEERAKGNILERFSAQQFPDLHSELNLSSLELGDSALYFCASSPRGTTGAGYTFGSGTRLTVV.

This clonotype was counted between two and nine times. The V and J genes are TRBV4-1 and TRBJ2-4; D remains ambiguous. CDR1 is MGHRA and CDR2 is YSYEKL in the germline V gene. With 1 base removed from V and 0 bases from J, the gap between germline ends came to 7 bases. The CDR3 runs 15 residues. The CDR3 DNA sequence: TGCGCCAGCAGCCAAGTGGGGTTAGCCAAAAACATTCAGTACTTC. It is translated as CASSQVGLAKNIQYF.

The chain carries TRBV12-3 or TRBV12-4 and TRBJ2-3, with 9 nucleotides matching TRBD2. J gave up 9 bases and V 5 bases, and 9 bases lay outside the gene matches. The CDR3 runs to 14 residues. The CDR3 reads CASSTRTLAGTQYF. In nucleotides, the CDR3 is TGTGCCAGCAGTACTAGAACCCTAGCGGGAACGCAGTATTTT.

This chain joins TRBV7-8 and TRBJ2-1; D call uncertain. This CDR3 has 15 amino acids. V was clipped by 1 base and J by 2 bases, with 9 bases between them. Germline CDR1 and CDR2: SGHVS and FQNEAQ. The CDR3 loop reads CASSLVRKPYNEQFF. The DNA of the CDR3 is TGTGCCAGCAGCTTAGTAAGGAAACCCTACAATGAGCAGTTCTTC.

This clonotype was observed a few times. V usage is TRBV7-8 and J usage is TRBJ2-7, with D uncertain. The CDR3 extends over 14 amino acids. The germline V gene has CDR1 SGHVS and CDR2 FQNEAQ. The germline V and J ends were trimmed by 1 base and 6 bases, with 13 bases remaining between them. The CDR3 is CASSLEGRSSEQYF. DNA of the CDR3: TGTGCCAGCAGCTTAGAGGGCCGTTCCAGCGAGCAGTACTTC.

This clonotype appeared a few times. This sequence joins TRBV15 and TRBJ2-3; 13 positions match TRBD2. Unmatched junction bases numbered 1, after V lost 1 base and J lost 6 bases. CDR1 LNHNV and CDR2 YYDKDF come from the germline V gene (reference sequence). This CDR3 is 15 amino acids long. The CDR3 protein is CATSRVTSGGDTQYF. CDR3 DNA: TGTGCCACCAGCAGAGTGACTAGCGGGGGGGATACGCAGTATTTT.

The chain carries TRBV5-1 and TRBJ2-7, with 8 positions matching TRBD1. Germline CDR1 SGHRS, CDR2 YFSETQ. V dropped 4 bases and J dropped 3; count of bases not matched to a gene: 3. There are 13 residues in the CDR3. The CDR3 spells CASSTGQGYEQYF. DNA for the CDR3: TGCGCCAGCAGCACCGGACAGGGCTACGAGCAGTACTTC.

Comment on this clonotype: One end of the junction is discordant with germline, which a read error may explain. The chain carries TRBV10-3 and TRBJ2-5; D may be TRBD1 (5 bases). Germline V CDR1 and CDR2: ENHRY, SYGVKD. The CDR3 extends over 12 amino acids. The chain's CDR3 is CAINEWGETQYF. The CDR3 DNA reads TGTGCCATCAATGAGTGGGGCGAGACCCAGTACTTC.

Worth noting for this clonotype: A much larger clone differs by one base, so this may be a read error. The V call is TRBV7-2, the J call TRBJ2-7; D is uncertain. The CDR3 has 12 residues. CDR1 is SGHTA and CDR2 is FQGNSA in the germline V gene. The CDR3 here is CANSFNSYEQYF. CDR3 bases: TGTGCCAACAGCTTTAACTCCTACGAGCAGTACTTC. The entire variable domain, with the rest obtained from reference TRBV7-2 and TRBJ2-7, is as follows: GAGVSQSPSNKVTEKGKDVELRCDPISGHTALYWYRQSLGQGLEFLIYFQGNSAPDKSGLPSDRFSAERTGGSVSTLTIQRTQQEDSAVYLCANSFNSYEQYFGPGTRLTVT.

The chain links TRBV4-2 to TRBJ1-2; 7 bases match TRBD1. This CDR3 spans 15 amino acids. Germline CDR1 LGHNA, CDR2 YNFKEQ. V trimming: 1 base; J trimming: 2 bases; junction bases outside the gene matches: 4. The CDR3 loop is CASSQGLGGNYGYTF. The CDR3 DNA sequence: TGTGCCAGCAGCCAAGGTCTAGGGGGCAACTATGGCTACACCTTC.

Only a few counts were recorded for this clonotype. V gene TRBV7-9 combines with J gene TRBJ2-7; no definite D call. Looked up from germline, CDR1 is SEHNR and CDR2 is FQNEAQ (reference sequence). V lost 0 bases to trimming and J lost 0 bases, with 6 bases between them. The CDR3 contains 14 residues. The chain's CDR3 is CASSLASHSYEQYF. CDR3 in DNA: TGTGCCAGCAGCTTAGCCTCGCACTCCTACGAGCAGTACTTC.

This rearrangement joins TRBV5-1 to TRBJ2-1, with 8 bases matching TRBD2. V lost 4 bases and J lost 5; bases outside the gene matches: 8. Germline loops: CDR1 SGHRS, CDR2 YFSETQ. This CDR3 is 15 amino acids long. The CDR3, as DNA: TGCGCCAGCAGCCGAATAGCGGGGTCCAACAATGAGCAGTTCTTC. This codes for CASSRIAGSNNEQFF.

This clonotype was observed at least ten times. The chain uses TRBV27 and TRBJ1-5; D might be TRBD1 (5 bases). Trimming removed 10 bases at V and 3 bases at J, with 16 bases between. Germline V gives CDR1 MNHEY, CDR2 SMNVEV (reference sequence). This CDR3 spans 14 amino acids. CDR3 DNA sequence: TGTGCCATTAACCCGGGGGTACTCAATCAGCCCCAGCATTTT. As protein: CAINPGVLNQPQHF.

The rearrangement joins TRBV11-2 to TRBJ1-1; D is uncertain. CDR3 length: 15 amino acids. The V end was cut by 6 bases, the J end by 6 bases, with 20 bases between. The germline V gene has CDR1 SGHAT and CDR2 FQNNGV. The CDR3 DNA follows: TGTGCCAGCAGGAAACCGGGCCAAGGGAGAGCTGAAGCTTTCTTT. Translating gives CASRKPGQGRAEAFF.

This clonotype has a handful of counts. The J gene is TRBJ1-5, the V gene TRBV20-1; D is undetermined. The CDR3 extends over 12 amino acids. Germline V gives CDR1 DFQATT, CDR2 SNEGSKA (reference sequence). Trimming shortened V by 1 base and J by 6 bases, and 7 bases separated the two germline ends. As DNA, the CDR3 is TGCAGTGCTAGAGTCGGAGGTCAGCCCCAGCATTTT. Protein product: CSARVGGQPQHF.

The V gene is TRBV6-1, the J gene TRBJ2-3, with 12 bases aligning to TRBD2. With V trimmed by 4 bases and J by 5 bases, 7 bases remained unmatched. Germline V CDR1 and CDR2: MNHNS, SASEGT. The CDR3 covers 16 residues. The CDR3 sequence is CASSVLAGGLEDTQYF. The CDR3 region has the DNA TGTGCCAGCAGTGTTCTAGCGGGGGGGCTTGAAGATACGCAGTATTTT.

J is TRBJ2-5 and V is TRBV27; maybe TRBD2 (6 bases). Germline V gives CDR1 MNHEY, CDR2 SMNVEV (reference sequence). The CDR3 consists of 14 residues. V gave up 11 bases and J gave up 5 bases, with 21 bases separating them. The CDR3 region is CAARLVGPGETQYF. The CDR3 DNA reads as TGTGCCGCCAGACTAGTTGGCCCTGGGGAGACCCAGTACTTC.